This TCR beta chain originates from a study of early T cells in non-severe SARS-CoV-2 infection. Trimming took 5 bases from V and 4 from J, leaving 10 bases between them. This CDR3 has 13 residues. CDR1 SGHAT and CDR2 FQNNGV come from the germline V gene. TCRdb passed the 5' RACE reads through MiXCR, listing each CDR3 protein once. The sample holds approximately 69,000 distinct CDR3 sequences, approximately 10% seen once. The V call is TRBV11-2, the J call TRBJ2-3; D not certain. This clonotype was obtained from an adult who was a healthcare worker with PCR-confirmed SARS-CoV-2 infection or an uninfected control (not recorded which). The input for sequencing was whole blood, taken at baseline. The CDR3 coding sequence is TGTGCCAGCAGCCCCCTAGGTCCAGATACGCAGTATTTT. As protein: CASSPLGPDTQYF.